Listed below are T cell receptor beta chains from one sample, sequenced in a study of blood T cell repertoires in COVID-19. TCRdb's copy holds only in-frame clones and misses some; the assay was immunoSEQ multiplex PCR. The sample has more than 200,000 clones, roughly nine tenths seen once. Sequencing used PBMCs or T cells enriched from blood (not recorded which). These receptors came from a woman in her 30s with acute COVID-19. The CDR3 runs from the conserved cysteine through the conserved F or W. A D gene is named only where the DNA matches it firmly. Clone size is shown for a subset of rows, as once, few, many or a class of expanded clone.

d_gene | abundance | j_gene | v_gene | CDR3nt | CDR3aa
TRBD1 | - | TRBJ1-4 | TRBV4-1 | TGCGCCAGCAGCCAGGTCCCGGGACAGGGGCGATATGAAAAACTGTTTTTT | CASSQVPGQGRYEKLFF
- | - | TRBJ2-7 | TRBV7-3 | TGTGCCAGCAGCTCCCGGGCGGGCAACTACGAGCAGTACTTC | CASSSRAGNYEQYF
- | - | TRBJ1-4 | TRBV19 | TGTGCCAGTAGTATGGACTCAGGGGCCAATGAAAAACTGTTTTTT | CASSMDSGANEKLFF
- | once | TRBJ2-3 | TRBV21-1 | TGTGCCAGCCTCGGGATGGGTTTTCGTCGGACAGATACGCAGTATTTT | CASLGMGFRRTDTQYF
TRBD1 | - | TRBJ1-2 | TRBV13 | TGTGCCAGCAGCTTAGAAGGCCAGAACGACAGGGGAGGCTACACCTTC | CASSLEGQNDRGGYTF
TRBD2 | - | TRBJ2-7 | TRBV5-4 | TGTGCCAGCAGCCCCCGACTAGCGGGGGACTACGAGCAGTACTTC | CASSPRLAGDYEQYF
- | few | TRBJ1-2 | TRBV7-9 | TGTGCCAGCAGCTTAGCGATAGCAGGGTATTTCGTTGACTATGGCTACACCTTC | CASSLAIAGYFVDYGYTF
- | - | TRBJ2-2 | TRBV5-1 | TGCGCCAGCAGCTTGGCCGAAGGGGACACCGGGGAGCTGTTTTTT | CASSLAEGDTGELFF
TRBD2 | - | TRBJ2-7 | TRBV19 | TGTGCCACTCTCGGGGGGGCGCTTAACGAGCAGTACTTC | CATLGGALNEQYF
- | - | TRBJ1-5 | TRBV5-6 | TGTGCCAGCAGCTTGACAGGGAATAATCAGCCCCAGCATTTT | CASSLTGNNQPQHF
TRBD1 | once | TRBJ1-1 | TRBV29-1 | TGCAGCGCCGACAGGGGGCTCAACACTGAAGCTTTCTTT | CSADRGLNTEAFF
TRBD2 | - | TRBJ2-1 | TRBV3-1/TRBV3-2 | TGTGCCAGCAGCAAATCTAGCGGGGGCTACAATGAGCAGTTCTTC | CASSKSSGGYNEQFF
- | - | TRBJ1-2 | TRBV20-1 | TGCAGTGCTATACAGGGACACGGCTACACCTTC | CSAIQGHGYTF
- | - | TRBJ2-3 | TRBV7-2 | TGTGCCAGCAGCCCATCCGGCCTGGGACTTATAACAGATACGCAGTATTTT | CASSPSGLGLITDTQYF
- | - | TRBJ1-4 | TRBV18 | TGTGCCAGCTCGCACAGTCGGGGGATGACGCCCCCGGAACTGTTTTTT | CASSHSRGMTPPELFF
TRBD1 | - | TRBJ2-1 | TRBV29-1 | TGCAGCAACACCGGGACAGGGAACTATGAGCAGTTCTTC | CSNTGTGNYEQFF
- | - | TRBJ1-6 | TRBV3-1/TRBV3-2 | TGTGCCAGCAGCCAAGCCGCAGGGCGGGGCGGTTCACCCCTCCACTTT | CASSQAAGRGGSPLHF
- | - | TRBJ2-7 | TRBV30 | TGTGCCTGGAGTGGGACAGTGTTAGGGCAGTACTTC | CAWSGTVLGQYF
- | - | TRBJ1-5 | TRBV27 | TGTGCCAGCAGTTTCTCGGATCAGCCCCAGCATTTT | CASSFSDQPQHF
TRBD1 | - | TRBJ2-1 | TRBV5-4 | TGTGCCAGCAGCCCCACGGCAGGGGGCGGTTACAATGAGCAGTTCTTC | CASSPTAGGGYNEQFF
- | - | TRBJ1-6 | TRBV18 | TGTGCCAGCTCACCACCGGCAGGGGAAAATTCACCCCTCCACTTT | CASSPPAGENSPLHF
- | - | TRBJ2-7 | TRBV11-2 | TGTGCCAGCAGCCAAGACCCGGGCGAGCAGTACTTC | CASSQDPGEQYF
- | - | TRBJ2-1 | TRBV21-1 | TGTGCCAGTCACTACAATGAGCAGTTCTTC | CASHYNEQFF
- | - | TRBJ1-1 | TRBV6-2/TRBV6-3 | TGTGCCAGCAGTTACTCAACAGGGACGGCTTTCTTT | CASSYSTGTAFF
- | - | TRBJ1-5 | TRBV7-2 | TGTGCCAGCAGCGCTGCCGGGGGGTATAGCAATCAGCCCCAGCATTTT | CASSAAGGYSNQPQHF
TRBD1 | - | TRBJ1-2 | TRBV6-5 | TGTGCCAGCAGTTACTCGTTCAGGGGGCCATATGGCTACACCTTC | CASSYSFRGPYGYTF
- | once | TRBJ1-2 | TRBV5-1 | TGCGCCAGCAGCCGTGATGGAAACGACTGGAACTATGGCTACACCTTC | CASSRDGNDWNYGYTF
TRBD1 | - | TRBJ2-7 | TRBV11-3 | TGTGCCAGCAGCACGGGGACAGGCAACGAGCAGTACTTC | CASSTGTGNEQYF
TRBD1 | - | TRBJ2-7 | TRBV13 | TGTGCCAGCAGCCCAAGCGGGACAGGGCTCTACGAGCAGTACTTC | CASSPSGTGLYEQYF
TRBD1 | - | TRBJ2-2 | TRBV3-1/TRBV3-2 | TGTGCCAGCAGCCAAGCCTCGGACAGGGGAGGAACCGGGGAGCTGTTTTTT | CASSQASDRGGTGELFF
TRBD2 | - | TRBJ2-1 | TRBV23-1 | TGCGCCAGCATGGGGGGGAGCTCCTACAATGAGCAGTTCTTC | CASMGGSSYNEQFF
- | - | TRBJ2-3 | TRBV7-2 | TGTGCCAGCAGCTTAGGCCTCCCTAGCGCTCCTGGGGCAGATACGCAGTATTTT | CASSLGLPSAPGADTQYF
- | - | TRBJ1-3 | TRBV27 | TGTGCCAGCAGTTTAGGGCCTGGAAACACCATATATTTT | CASSLGPGNTIYF